The 5 T cell receptor beta chains below were found in one sample sequenced in a study of Ad26.COV2.S vaccination and SARS-CoV-2 variants. Treatment reported: approximately 18 received Ad26.COV2.S at low or high dose, single or two shots; several received placebo; per-sample allocation not given. The samples date from day 63 after the first vaccine or placebo injection. Assay used: immunoSEQ multiplex PCR; TCRdb lists only in-frame clones, some missing. The table lists a few hundred thousand clones, 83% of them singletons. The sequenced sample was peripheral blood, obtained in a trial of Ad26.COV2.S vaccine versus placebo. These receptors originate from a person aged 18 to 65 who received the Ad26.COV2.S COVID-19 vaccine or a placebo.

The chain uses TRBV7-2 and TRBJ2-1, with 7 positions matching TRBD2. Germline V gene lookup returns CDR1 SGHTA and CDR2 FQGNSA. The CDR3 consists of 14 residues. After removal of 1 base from V and 7 bases from J, the junction contained 4 bases not matched to a gene. DNA for the CDR3: TGTGCCAGCAGCTTAGTAGGCGGGGGAAATGAGCAGTTCTTC. It codes for CASSLVGGGNEQFF.

Details on this clone: This same CDR3 is encoded by further DNA sequences in the sample. V and J are TRBV6-5 and TRBJ1-2; D is perhaps TRBD1 (6 bases). The CDR3 covers 13 residues. Trimming left V 2 bases short and J 7 bases short, with 11 bases between. Per the germline V gene, CDR1 is MNHEY and CDR2 is SVGAGI. CDR3 bases: TGTGCCAGCAGTTACGAGGGGGGAAGTGGCTACACCTTC. Residues: CASSYEGGSGYTF.

This clone was seen just once. The gene calls are TRBV2 and TRBJ2-7; D tentatively reads TRBD1 or TRBD2 (6 bases each). The germline CDR1 and CDR2 sequences are SNHLY and FYNNEI. Between the trimmed V and J ends, which lost 7 bases and 3 bases, there was a span of 16 bases. The CDR3 has 14 amino acids. CDR3 loop: CASIRGRRLYEQYF. The DNA for the CDR3 is TGTGCCAGCATTCGGGGGCGGAGACTCTACGAGCAGTACTTC.

This rearrangement joins TRBV7-9 to TRBJ2-3; TRBD2 aligns across 11 bases. V was clipped by 1 base and J by 3 bases; unmatched bases: 9. From germline, CDR1 is SEHNR and CDR2 FQNEAQ (reference sequence). The CDR3 contains 18 residues. CDR3 sequence: CASSLGRLAGGGTDTQYF. CDR3 DNA sequence: TGTGCCAGCAGCTTAGGTCGTCTAGCGGGAGGCGGGACAGATACGCAGTATTTT.

The gene calls are TRBV6-5 and TRBJ1-1; D ambiguous. Trimming shortened V by 8 bases and J by 0 bases, and 7 bases separated the two germline ends. The CDR3 covers 12 residues. CDR1 and CDR2 from the germline V gene are MNHEY and SVGAGI. CDR3 sequence reads: CASVRLNTEAFF. CDR3 in DNA: TGTGCCAGCGTACGGCTGAACACTGAAGCTTTCTTT.